The 17 T cell receptor beta chains in this list originate from one sample, sequenced in a study of blood T cells in healthy people across ages. Using a J-beta primer mix together with a sample-barcoded 5' primer, a second PCR was run for roughly 7 to 11 cycles. TCRdb reanalysed the 5' RACE reads using MiXCR and keeps one entry per CDR3 protein. The sample includes 750,000 to 950,000 distinct CDR3 sequences, less than 70% of them seen just once. Sequencing was done on a sample of blood. These receptors were taken from an elderly man in good health.

With regard to this clonotype: A much larger clone lies one base from this, so it may be a read error. This rearrangement joins TRBV6-5 to TRBJ2-5; D is perhaps TRBD1 (7 bases). The length of the CDR3 is 15 residues. Germline CDR1 reads MNHEY; CDR2 reads SVGAGI. The CDR3: CVSSYGGTAQETQYF. In nucleotides, the CDR3 is TGTGTCAGCAGTTACGGCGGGACAGCACAAGAGACCCAGTACTTC.

The gene calls are TRBV7-9 and TRBJ2-2; TRBD2 aligns across 8 bases. The CDR3 extends over 17 amino acids. From germline, CDR1 is SEHNR and CDR2 FQNEAQ (reference sequence). V lost 3 bases, J lost 3 bases, and 9 bases stayed unmatched. CDR3 DNA: TGTGCCAGCAGCTTCCCTCGCGGGAGGAGCGACACCGGGGAGCTGTTTTTT. Translation: CASSFPRGRSDTGELFF.

This chain uses TRBV5-1 with TRBJ2-5, with D tentatively TRBD2 (5 bases). The DNA end is more similar to TRBJ2-7, so the J call may be wrong. The CDR3 runs to 14 residues. Germline values: CDR1 SGHRS, CDR2 YFSETQ. The CDR3 DNA reads as TGCGCCAGCAGCTTGGGTCTGGGGAGCGACGAGCAGTACTTC. Translating gives CASSLGLGSDEQYF.

This clonotype was detected a few times. One junction end does not reproduce the germline sequence, and a read error may be involved. V gene TRBV7-2 combines with J gene TRBJ2-1, with no clear D. The germline CDR1 and CDR2 sequences are SGHTA and FQGNSA. This CDR3 spans 14 amino acids. DNA for the CDR3: TGTGCCAGCAGCTTGTGGCCCTCCCACAATGAGCAGTTCTTC. Its protein is CASSLWPSHNEQFF.

This clonotype was counted ten times or more. In DNA form, the CDR3 reads TGTGCCAGCAGTTTAGTGGCAGGAGGTCCCTACGAGCAGTACTTC. Amino acid sequence: CASSLVAGGPYEQYF. The chain employs TRBV12-3 or TRBV12-4 and TRBJ2-7, with TRBD2 as a possible D gene (5 bases). This CDR3 spans 15 amino acids. The ends were cut back, 1 base at V and 2 bases at J, with 12 bases in the middle.

The chain couples TRBV19 to TRBJ1-1; D is perhaps TRBD1 (5 bases). This CDR3 contains 15 residues. With 1 base removed from V and 2 bases from J, the gap between germline ends came to 11 bases. Per germline, CDR1 LNHDA and CDR2 SQIVND (reference sequence). Here the CDR3 DNA reads TGTGCCAGTAGTATAGGGTCGACAGTAAACACTGAAGCTTTCTTT. This encodes CASSIGSTVNTEAFF.

The V and J genes are TRBV20-1 and TRBJ2-5, with unresolved D. The CDR3 length is 14 residues. CDR1 and CDR2 (germline): DFQATT, SNEGSKA (reference sequence). Trimming removed 3 bases at V and 4 bases at J, with 15 bases between. The CDR3 here is CSASGQTLLETQYF. CDR3 nucleotide sequence: TGCAGTGCTAGCGGGCAGACACTCCTAGAGACCCAGTACTTC.

V usage is TRBV7-2 and J usage is TRBJ2-7; D is ambiguous. This CDR3 is built from 14 residues. Germline V gives CDR1 SGHTA, CDR2 FQGNSA. V lost 0 bases to trimming and J lost 2 bases, with 8 bases between them. The CDR3 nucleotides read TGTGCCAGCAGCTTAGCCAGGTTCCCCTACGAGCAGTACTTC. Its protein product is CASSLARFPYEQYF. Full variable domain (missing parts from reference TRBV7-2 and TRBJ2-7): GAGVSQSPSNKVTEKGKDVELRCDPISGHTALYWYRQSLGQGLEFLIYFQGNSAPDKSGLPSDRFSAERTGGSVSTLTIQRTQQEDSAVYLCASSLARFPYEQYFGPGTRLTVT.

The table lists this clonotype with a count of one. This chain links TRBV6-1 with TRBJ1-6; 7 bases are a match to TRBD1. V lost 6 bases to trimming and J lost 9 bases; unmatched junction nucleotides: 20. The CDR3 is 18 residues long. Germline lookup yields CDR1 MNHNS and CDR2 SASEGT. The CDR3 region is CASSLRPRQGGNRSPLHF. CDR3 nucleotide sequence: TGTGCCAGCAGCCTACGCCCGAGGCAGGGGGGGAATCGTTCACCCCTCCACTTT.

For this clonotype: The junction departs from germline at one end; a sequencing error may be responsible. The chain carries TRBV20-1 and TRBJ2-7, with D perhaps TRBD1 (5 bases). Germline assignment: CDR1 DFQATT and CDR2 SNEGSKA (reference sequence). The CDR3 extends over 17 amino acids. The CDR3 loop is CSARDHPQGVYSYEQYF. CDR3 in DNA: TGCAGTGCTAGAGATCACCCCCAGGGCGTCTACTCCTACGAACAGTACTTC.

The chain couples TRBV20-1 to TRBJ1-1; D uncertain. The CDR3 has 15 residues. CDR1 DFQATT and CDR2 SNEGSKA come from the germline V gene (reference sequence). The V and J ends lost 6 bases and 0 bases respectively, with 17 bases between them. CDR3 bases: TGCAGTGCCCCTCAAGGAGGTAAGGTGAACACTGAAGCTTTCTTT. This translates into CSAPQGGKVNTEAFF.

This sequence joins TRBV7-2 and TRBJ2-3, with D possibly being TRBD1 or TRBD2 (5 bases each). The CDR3 length is 14 residues. CDR1 is SGHTA, CDR2 FQGNSA, per germline. Trimming stripped 5 bases from V and 14 bases from J, with 23 bases between. CDR3 nucleotides: TGTGCCAGCAGCCCGTCGGGGCCGTCAAGAGACGCGTATTTT. It translates to CASSPSGPSRDAYF. The variable domain in full, with the rest retrieved from reference TRBV7-2 and TRBJ2-3, is GAGVSQSPSNKVTEKGKDVELRCDPISGHTALYWYRQSLGQGLEFLIYFQGNSAPDKSGLPSDRFSAERTGGSVSTLTIQRTQQEDSAVYLCASSPSGPSRDAYFGPGTRLTVL.

This clonotype appeared a few times. V and J are TRBV6-2 or TRBV6-3 and TRBJ2-7; the D gene is possibly TRBD2 (6 bases). V was clipped by 2 bases and J by 7 bases, with 12 bases between them. Germline V gives CDR1 MNHEY, CDR2 SVGEGT. The CDR3 is 13 residues long. The CDR3 DNA reads TGTGCCAGCAGTTACAAGCGGGCTGGGGAGCAGTACTTC. Translating it yields CASSYKRAGEQYF.

The gene calls are TRBV14 and TRBJ2-5; weak D call: TRBD1 (6 bases). The CDR3 consists of 18 residues. CDR1 and CDR2 from the germline V gene are SGHDN and FVKESK. Trimming left V 1 base short and J 4 bases short, with 22 bases between. This chain's CDR3 is CASSQAVDEDSWVETQYF. As DNA, the CDR3 is TGTGCCAGCAGCCAAGCTGTAGATGAGGACAGTTGGGTAGAGACCCAGTACTTC.

Here the CDR3 reads CASRLTSSGANVLTF. In DNA form, the CDR3 reads TGTGCCAGCAGGTTAACTAGCTCTGGGGCCAACGTCCTGACTTTC. The chain has TRBV7-2 and TRBJ2-6; TRBD2 might be the D (5 bases). The germline CDR1 and CDR2 sequences are SGHTA and FQGNSA. The ends were cut back, 6 bases at V and 0 bases at J, with 9 bases in the middle. This CDR3 region has 15 residues.

The sample holds a few counts of this clonotype. This chain links TRBV28 with TRBJ2-2; D not resolved. Germline CDR1 reads MDHEN; CDR2 reads SYDVKM. V shed 3 bases and J shed 1 base, with 6 bases lying between them. The CDR3 is 14 residues long. For the CDR3, the DNA is TGTGCCAGCAGTTTTTGGTGGAACACCGGGGAGCTGTTTTTT. Its protein product is CASSFWWNTGELFF.

CDR3 protein: CSAETRTSYNEQFF. The CDR3 DNA reads TGCAGTGCTGAAACTAGGACCTCCTACAATGAGCAGTTCTTC. This chain links TRBV20-1 with TRBJ2-1; a possible D gene is TRBD2 (5 bases). Between the trimmed V and J ends, which lost 5 bases and 0 bases, there was a span of 11 bases. The germline V gene encodes CDR1 DFQATT and CDR2 SNEGSKA (reference sequence). This CDR3 is 14 amino acids long.